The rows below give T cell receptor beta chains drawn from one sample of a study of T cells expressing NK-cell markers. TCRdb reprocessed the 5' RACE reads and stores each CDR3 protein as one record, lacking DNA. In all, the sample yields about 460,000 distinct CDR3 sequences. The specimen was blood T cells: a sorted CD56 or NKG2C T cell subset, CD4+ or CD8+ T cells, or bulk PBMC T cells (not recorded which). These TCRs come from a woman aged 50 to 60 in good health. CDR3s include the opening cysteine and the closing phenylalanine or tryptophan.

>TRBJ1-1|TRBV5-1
CASSSREGSTEAFF
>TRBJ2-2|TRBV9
CASSVAGAPANTGELFF
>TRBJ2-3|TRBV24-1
CATSDLKGWNTDTQYF
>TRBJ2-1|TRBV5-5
CASSLALSSSYNEQFF
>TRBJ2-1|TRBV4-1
CASSQGPAGQVQFF
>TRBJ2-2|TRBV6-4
CASSVLAGNTNTGELFF
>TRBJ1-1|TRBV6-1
CASSDHLDRNTEAFF
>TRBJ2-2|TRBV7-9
CASSPKLAVKVTGELFF
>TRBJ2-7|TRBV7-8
CASSSLAGTGVEQYF
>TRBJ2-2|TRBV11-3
CASSFAGVMAGELFF
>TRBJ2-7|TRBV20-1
CSAATRVSYEQYF
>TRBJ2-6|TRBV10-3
CAISDSKSLSGANVLTF
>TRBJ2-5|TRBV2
CASSVYQETQYF
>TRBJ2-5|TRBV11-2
CASSLVGSGFYIETQYF
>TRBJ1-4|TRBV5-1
CASSLEIQGSAGRGKLFF
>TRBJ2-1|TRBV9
CASSVGGRIPYNEQFF
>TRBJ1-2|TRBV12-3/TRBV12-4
CASSFTPDGYTF
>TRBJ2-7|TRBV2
CASSAPGQGSYEQYF
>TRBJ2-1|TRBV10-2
CASSASGTSGRNEQFF
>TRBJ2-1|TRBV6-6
CASSYSPGSGSYNEQFF
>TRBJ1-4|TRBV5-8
CASSLSGESSEKLFF
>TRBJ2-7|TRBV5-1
CASSLALAGGYEQYF
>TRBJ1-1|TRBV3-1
CASSQDVRLAGTEAFF
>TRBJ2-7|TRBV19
CASRYLAGASYEQYF
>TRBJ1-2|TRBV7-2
CASSPLTGGYTF
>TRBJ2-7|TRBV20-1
CSAKKDSYEQYF
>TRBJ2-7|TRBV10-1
CASSESRSAGEDYEQYF
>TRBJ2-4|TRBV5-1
CASSFSGPLAKNIQYF
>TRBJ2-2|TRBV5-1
CASSETGGIGELFF
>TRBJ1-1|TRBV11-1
CASSTPPEKAFF
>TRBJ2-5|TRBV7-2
CASSLWTSGRTYQETQYF
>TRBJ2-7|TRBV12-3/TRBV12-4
CASRELGSYEQYF
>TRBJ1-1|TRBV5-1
CASSLGPRGLGMNTEAFF
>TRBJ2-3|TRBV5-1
CASSASGPQWGDTQYF
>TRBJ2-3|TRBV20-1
CSARRAGTPNTQYF
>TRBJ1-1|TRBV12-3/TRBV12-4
CASSLSPGTAFF
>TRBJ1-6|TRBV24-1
CATSDGNSPLHF
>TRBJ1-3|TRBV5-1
CASSPRDNSGNTIYF
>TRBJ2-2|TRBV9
CASSSDNTGELFF
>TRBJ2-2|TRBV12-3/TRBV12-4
CASTVVLGTGELFF
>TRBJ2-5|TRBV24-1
CATSRGTGTGETQYF
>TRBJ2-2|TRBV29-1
CSARAHTGELFF
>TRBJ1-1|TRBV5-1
CASSLGVVGVEAFF
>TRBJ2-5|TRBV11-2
CASSLGQRDQETQYF
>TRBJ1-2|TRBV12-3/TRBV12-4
CASSFDRYGYTF
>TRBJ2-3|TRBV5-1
CATKPGTGTDTQYF
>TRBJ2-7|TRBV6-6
CASSRTFPGSYEQYF
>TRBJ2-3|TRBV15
CATSKGGSSTDTQYF
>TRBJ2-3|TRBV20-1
CSARDISGIPWGTQYF
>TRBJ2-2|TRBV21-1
CASRNKATGELFF
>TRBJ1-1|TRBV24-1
CATSDLPGGEAFF
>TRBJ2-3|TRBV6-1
CASSPTAGGPSLSTDTQYF
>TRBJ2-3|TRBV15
CATGRLAGEHTQYF
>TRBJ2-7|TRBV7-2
CASSARSGGTGLDEQYF
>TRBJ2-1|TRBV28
CASSPGPGLGAREQFF
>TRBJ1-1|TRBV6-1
CASTTGVLNTEAFF
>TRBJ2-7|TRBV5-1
CASSAPGPPYEQYF